This TCR beta chain is from a study of identifying expanded T cells in peripheral blood. General study points: Clone count variance between roughly 2-week samples rose with total template count. About 1.2 clones differed between technical replicates, versus roughly 16 and 20 over time.

A note on this clone: Antigen specificity is unknown.

The germline V gene encodes CDR1 SGDLS and CDR2 YYNGEE. With 0 bases clipped from V and 2 bases from J, the junction kept 0 bases outside the gene matches. CDR3 size: 15 residues. This table comes from immunoSEQ multiplex PCR, and its TCRdb copy is limited to in-frame clones, with some not included. The table records 75,000 to 95,000 clones, around nine tenths of them present only once. Collection occurred without any documented infections or immune events in donors. This sequence originates from a person between 18 and 69 years old in good health. The chain has TRBV9 and TRBJ2-1; 9 bases line up with TRBD1. Specimen: blood. CDR3 DNA sequence: TGTGCCAGCAGCGTAGGGACAGGGGCCTACAATGAGCAGTTCTTC. It codes for CASSVGTGAYNEQFF.